This TCR beta chain was sequenced in a study of blood T cells in healthy people across ages. Looked up from germline, CDR1 is KGHSH and CDR2 is LQKENI. The CDR3 covers 14 residues. Sample-barcoded 5' priming and a J-beta primer mix drove a second PCR of about 6 to 12 cycles. All samples gave at least 2.5 million CDR3-containing paired-end reads. One entry per CDR3 protein, called by TCRdb with MiXCR from the 5' RACE reads. The data hold around 2 million distinct CDR3 sequences, with about two fifths observed a single time. Study-wide points: Investigators viewed diversity estimates from one million T cells as underestimates, the study reported.

Each of the donors had roughly 9.7 milliliters of peripheral blood drawn into EDTA-treated Vacutainer tubes. Of note for this clonotype: The antigen remains unidentified.

V is TRBV18 and J is TRBJ2-4, with 7 bases aligning to TRBD1. The end of the DNA fits TRBJ2-7 better, so the J call may be wrong. The sequenced material came from blood. The TCR originated in a human donor in good health. The CDR3 DNA reads TGTGCCAGCTCACCCCGACAGGGTCTCGACGAGCAGTACTTC. Translating it yields CASSPRQGLDEQYF.